The 23 T cell receptor beta chains below all came from one sample that was sequenced in a study of T cell changes during pregnancy in multiple sclerosis. Repertoires were generated with immunoSEQ multiplex PCR, while TCRdb's copy carries only in-frame clones and drops some. In the table there are approximately 70,000 clones, 89% of which are singletons. The source material was peripheral blood, sampled in the first trimester of pregnancy. These TCRs come from a female donor in good health, enrolled as a control in a pregnancy study.

The rearrangement links TRBV9 to TRBJ1-5; TRBD1 is a possible D gene (5 bases). This CDR3 spans 14 amino acids. The germline gives CDR1 SGDLS, CDR2 YYNGEE. Trimming cost V 0 bases and J 1 base, with 5 bases left between them. The CDR3 spells CASSVAGSNQPQHF. CDR3 bases: TGTGCCAGCAGCGTAGCAGGGAGCAATCAGCCCCAGCATTTT.

The V gene is TRBV4-3, the J gene TRBJ2-7; TRBD1 is a possible D gene (5 bases). Germline CDR1 LGHNA, CDR2 YSLEER. Trimming left V 2 bases short and J 1 base short, with 12 bases between. CDR3 length: 15 residues. CDR3 sequence reads: CASSQFGAGSYEQYF. CDR3 coding DNA: TGCGCCAGCAGCCAATTTGGGGCAGGGTCCTACGAGCAGTACTTC.

In nucleotides, the CDR3 is TGTGCCAGCAGTGAGAGAAGGAGGAACACTGAAGCTTTCTTT. Translation: CASSERRRNTEAFF. This chain joins TRBV6-1 and TRBJ1-1; D not certain. CDR3 length: 14 amino acids. Germline CDR1 MNHNS, CDR2 SASEGT. V lost 3 bases to trimming and J lost 1 base, with 9 bases between them.

The chain is built from TRBV11-2 and TRBJ2-3; TRBD2 is a possible D gene (5 bases). Germline CDR1 reads SGHAT; CDR2 reads FQNNGV. CDR3 length: 16 residues. Deletions cut 2 bases from V and 5 bases from J, with 17 bases between. The CDR3 DNA reads TGTGCCAGCAGCTTATTGAGGGTCCAGGTGGAAGATACGCAGTATTTT. Translating it yields CASSLLRVQVEDTQYF.

The rearrangement joins TRBV19 to TRBJ2-1; 9 nucleotides agree with TRBD1. The germline V gene encodes CDR1 LNHDA and CDR2 SQIVND (reference sequence). V was pared by 10 bases and J by 7 bases, with 11 bases of the junction left unmatched. The CDR3 extends over 14 amino acids. CDR3 loop: CATLTGGGLNEQFF. The CDR3 DNA is TGTGCCACCCTAACAGGGGGCGGTTTGAATGAGCAGTTCTTC.

The genes are TRBV13 and TRBJ2-5; no clear D gene. Germline V lookup: CDR1 PRHDT, CDR2 FYEKMQ (reference sequence). CDR3 size: 14 residues. With 0 bases removed from V and 4 bases from J, the gap between germline ends came to 9 bases. In DNA form, the CDR3 reads TGTGCCAGCAGCTTAGGCCGACGGAGAGAGACCCAGTACTTC. This encodes CASSLGRRRETQYF.

This chain joins TRBV7-9 and TRBJ2-7; unclear D gene. V lost 5 bases and J lost 4, with 6 bases in between. Germline V gene sequence: CDR1 SEHNR, CDR2 FQNEAQ (reference sequence). CDR3 length equals 11 residues. CDR3 loop: CASSLYYEQYF. In DNA form, the CDR3 reads TGTGCCAGCAGCCTCTATTACGAGCAGTACTTC.

The rearrangement uses TRBV10-2 and TRBJ2-3, with 12 bases matching TRBD2. With V trimmed by 6 bases and J by 3 bases, 4 bases remained unmatched. This CDR3 comprises 15 residues. Germline V lookup: CDR1 WSHSY, CDR2 SAAADI. CDR3 residues: CASSLAGGRTDTQYF. In DNA form, the CDR3 reads TGCGCCAGCAGCCTAGCGGGGGGGCGAACAGATACGCAGTATTTT.

The chain carries TRBV20-1 and TRBJ1-1; D not resolved. This CDR3 has 10 residues. From germline, CDR1 is DFQATT and CDR2 SNEGSKA (reference sequence). Trimming cost V 4 bases and J 6 bases, with 6 bases left between them. CDR3 sequence (DNA): TGCAGTGCTACGTTCGCTGAAGCTTTCTTT. Protein: CSATFAEAFF.

The DNA for the CDR3 is TGTGCCAGCAGTTCAGTCCGGGACAGGGGGAACTTTATGATCTCTGGGGCCAACGTCCTGACTTTC. This sequence encodes CASSSVRDRGNFMISGANVLTF. The V call is TRBV28, the J call TRBJ2-6; 11 positions agree with TRBD1. CDR1 is MDHEN, CDR2 SYDVKM, per germline. J was trimmed by 0 bases and V by 4 bases; bases with no gene match: 17. CDR3 length: 22 amino acids.

The rearrangement uses TRBV25-1 and TRBJ2-3, with 9 bases identical to TRBD2. V gave up 0 bases and J gave up 6 bases; unmatched junction bases: 7. The CDR3 contains 16 residues. Germline V lookup: CDR1 MGHDK, CDR2 SYGVNS. The CDR3 DNA reads as TGTGCCAGCAGTGAATATCGAGGGCTAGCGGGGGATACGCAGTATTTT. Residues: CASSEYRGLAGDTQYF. Complete variable domain (other parts from reference TRBV25-1 and TRBJ2-3): EADIYQTPRYLVIGTGKKITLECSQTMGHDKMYWYQQDPGMELHLIHYSYGVNSTEKGDLSSESTVSRIRTEHFPLTLESARPSHTSQYLCASSEYRGLAGDTQYFGPGTRLTVL.

The chain joins TRBV15 to TRBJ1-4; D gene unclear. There are 15 residues in the CDR3. Trimming stripped 0 bases from V and 5 bases from J, with 10 bases between. Per the germline V gene, CDR1 is LNHNV and CDR2 is YYDKDF (reference sequence). This chain's CDR3 is CATSRERQINEKLFF. Written as DNA, the CDR3 is TGTGCCACCAGCAGAGAGCGGCAAATAAATGAAAAACTGTTTTTT.

This chain links TRBV9 with TRBJ2-5, with 13 bases lining up with TRBD2. Germline lookup yields CDR1 SGDLS and CDR2 YYNGEE. J was trimmed by 5 bases and V by 0 bases; bases with no gene match: 4. The CDR3 has 16 residues. The CDR3 nucleotides are TGTGCCAGCAGCGTAGGACTAGCGGGGGGCCGGGAGACCCAGTACTTC. This translates into CASSVGLAGGRETQYF.

This chain links TRBV27 with TRBJ1-1, with TRBD1 matching 8 bases. The ends lost 6 bases at V and 4 bases at J; junction bases unmatched: 7. Germline V lookup: CDR1 MNHEY, CDR2 SMNVEV (reference sequence). The CDR3 runs to 14 residues. The CDR3, as DNA: TGTGCCAGCAGGCCAGGGGGACAGGTCACTGAAGCTTTCTTT. Its protein is CASRPGGQVTEAFF.

The chain is built from TRBV7-2 and TRBJ1-5; 9 nucleotides agree with TRBD1. V trimming: 5 bases; J trimming: 6 bases; junction bases outside the gene matches: 5. The CDR3 sequence is 14 residues long. Germline lookup yields CDR1 SGHTA and CDR2 FQGNSA. The CDR3 bases are TGTGCCAGCAGCGAAACAGGGGGCAGTCAGCCCCAGCATTTT. This codes for CASSETGGSQPQHF.

V usage is TRBV7-2 and J usage is TRBJ2-1; 10 bases map to TRBD1. There are 17 residues in the CDR3. Germline loops: CDR1 SGHTA, CDR2 FQGNSA. V dropped 3 bases and J dropped 5; count of bases not matched to a gene: 10. CDR3 in DNA: TGTGCCAGCAGCTTCCGATCCCCGGGACAGGGGAACAATGAGCAGTTCTTC. Protein sequence: CASSFRSPGQGNNEQFF.

The chain links TRBV28 to TRBJ1-2; D gene ambiguous. This CDR3 is built from 14 residues. V dropped 6 bases and J dropped 5 bases, with 16 bases sitting between them. Germline V CDR1 and CDR2: MDHEN, SYDVKM. The CDR3 nucleotides read TGTGCCAGCAGGAGGACGGACGGGGTATATGGCTACACCTTC. Amino acids: CASRRTDGVYGYTF.

V is TRBV18 and J is TRBJ2-3; 8 nucleotides align to TRBD2. The junction had 3 bases not matched to a gene; V was cut back by 5 bases and J by 2 bases. Germline loops: CDR1 KGHSH, CDR2 LQKENI. The CDR3 extends over 14 amino acids. The chain's CDR3 is CASSELAATDTQYF. CDR3 bases: TGTGCCAGCTCAGAACTAGCGGCCACAGATACGCAGTATTTT.

The chain recombines TRBV7-2 with TRBJ1-6; D remains ambiguous. Germline CDR1 SGHTA, CDR2 FQGNSA. Trimming removed 3 bases at V and 6 bases at J, with 6 bases between. CDR3 length equals 13 residues. Here the CDR3 reads CASSLESNSPLHF. CDR3 in DNA: TGTGCCAGCAGCTTGGAGTCTAATTCACCCCTCCACTTT. The whole variable domain, remainder taken from reference TRBV7-2 and TRBJ1-6, is GAGVSQSPSNKVTEKGKDVELRCDPISGHTALYWYRQSLGQGLEFLIYFQGNSAPDKSGLPSDRFSAERTGGSVSTLTIQRTQQEDSAVYLCASSLESNSPLHFGNGTRLTVT.

This chain uses TRBV7-2 with TRBJ2-7, with D maybe TRBD2 (5 bases). Germline V gives CDR1 SGHTA, CDR2 FQGNSA. Trimming took off 0 bases at V and 1 base at J, with 13 bases between the two ends. The CDR3 has 16 amino acids. CDR3 sequence: CASSLASGGSSYEQYF. The CDR3 DNA reads TGTGCCAGCAGCTTAGCGAGTGGCGGGTCTTCCTACGAGCAGTACTTC.

The chain uses TRBV30 and TRBJ1-2; tentatively, D is TRBD1 (6 bases). CDR1 GTSNPN and CDR2 SVGIG come from the germline V gene (reference sequence). This CDR3 is 15 amino acids long. Between the trimmed V and J ends, which lost 3 bases and 4 bases, there was a span of 18 bases. The chain's CDR3 is CAWSRGRGLSYGYTF. DNA for the CDR3: TGTGCCTGGAGCCGCGGCAGGGGCTTGAGCTATGGCTACACCTTC. The full variable domain, rest sourced from reference TRBV30 and TRBJ1-2, is SQTIHQWPATLVQPVGSPLSLECTVEGTSNPNLYWYRQAAGRGLQLLFYSVGIGQISSEVPQNLSASRPQDRQFILSSKKLLLSDSGFYLCAWSRGRGLSYGYTFGSGTRLTVV.

The chain is built from TRBV5-1 and TRBJ1-6; TRBD1 matches 7 bases. Trimming at V came to 3 bases and at J to 5 bases, leaving 5 bases not matched to a gene. The CDR3 is 15 amino acids. Per the germline V gene, CDR1 is SGHRS and CDR2 is YFSETQ. The CDR3 sequence: CASSWGTDNNSPLHF. The CDR3, as DNA: TGCGCCAGCAGCTGGGGGACAGATAATAATTCACCCCTCCACTTT.

The chain joins TRBV9 to TRBJ2-2, with no clear D. The CDR3 length is 15 residues. In germline, CDR1 is SGDLS, CDR2 YYNGEE. Trimming left V 4 bases short and J 8 bases short, with 18 bases between. As DNA, the CDR3 is TGTGCCAGCAGCCCCAGCCAATGGGTAGCTGGGGAGCTGTTTTTT. It yields the protein CASSPSQWVAGELFF. The whole variable domain, remainder taken from reference TRBV9 and TRBJ2-2, is DSGVTQTPKHLITATGQRVTLRCSPRSGDLSVYWYQQSLDQGLQFLIQYYNGEERAKGNILERFSAQQFPDLHSELNLSSLELGDSALYFCASSPSQWVAGELFFGEGSRLTVL.